These 9 T cell receptor beta chains came from one sample sequenced in a study of blood T cell repertoires in COVID-19. The table came from immunoSEQ multiplex PCR; TCRdb's copy has only in-frame clones and leaves some out. Of 130,000 or so clones detected, over 80% appear once; the ten largest clones hold about 2.5%. Sequenced sample: peripheral blood. The receptors shown here come from a man in his forties or fifties with active COVID-19.

V usage is TRBV20-1 and J usage is TRBJ1-4; weak D call: TRBD1 (5 bases). Germline V lookup: CDR1 DFQATT, CDR2 SNEGSKA (reference sequence). V was trimmed by 3 bases and J by 5 bases, leaving 7 bases between them. The CDR3 contains 12 residues. DNA for the CDR3: TGCAGTGCTAGTGGGGCGAATGAAAAACTGTTTTTT. Protein: CSASGANEKLFF.

The chain couples TRBV4-3 to TRBJ2-3; D is unresolved. The V gene's germline CDR1 is LGHNA and CDR2 YSLEER. Trimming removed 0 bases at V and 5 bases at J, with 12 bases between. The CDR3 contains 15 residues. Written as DNA, the CDR3 is TGCGCCAGCAGCCAAGATTGGCAGTCAATAGATACGCAGTATTTT. It yields the protein CASSQDWQSIDTQYF.

CDR3 in DNA: TGTGCCAGCAGCCAAGGACGGCAGGGGGCCCTCGAGCAGTACTTC. Encoded protein: CASSQGRQGALEQYF. The chain employs TRBV14 and TRBJ2-7; 8 bases are a match to TRBD1. The V gene's germline CDR1 is SGHDN and CDR2 FVKESK. The CDR3 has 15 amino acids. V trimming: 1 base; J trimming: 6 bases; junction bases outside the gene matches: 8.

This rearrangement joins TRBV3-1 (or the pseudogene TRBV3-2) to TRBJ1-2, with D uncertain. The germline V gene encodes CDR1 LGHDT and CDR2 YNNKEL (reference sequence). This CDR3 has 11 amino acids. The V and J ends lost 8 bases and 4 bases respectively, with 8 bases between them. The DNA of the CDR3 is TGTGCCAGCCTCGGGGTCTATGGCTACACCTTC. As protein: CASLGVYGYTF.

The chain links TRBV7-2 to TRBJ1-6; unclear D gene. V shed 0 bases and J shed 10 bases, with 13 bases lying between them. Germline CDR1 is SGHTA and CDR2 is FQGNSA. This CDR3 is 15 amino acids long. The CDR3 loop reads CASSLADSAGSPLHF. CDR3 in DNA: TGTGCCAGCAGCTTAGCTGATTCTGCGGGCTCACCCCTCCACTTT.

There are a few counts of this clone. This chain joins TRBV27 and TRBJ1-3, with D maybe TRBD1 (6 bases). Germline V gene sequence: CDR1 MNHEY, CDR2 SMNVEV (reference sequence). Deletions cut 5 bases from V and 3 bases from J, with 8 bases between. The CDR3 has 13 amino acids. In DNA, the CDR3 is TGTGCCAGCAGTACAGGGTTTGGAAACACCATATATTTT. Protein product: CASSTGFGNTIYF.

About this clone: One junction end disagrees with the germline gene, perhaps due to a read error. The chain links TRBV7-9 to TRBJ1-2, with D unresolved. This CDR3 has 11 amino acids. CDR1 is SEHNR, CDR2 FQNEAQ, per germline (reference sequence). The DNA of the CDR3 is TGTGCCAGCAGCTTAGACTATAGCTACACCTTC. Translation gives CASSLDYSYTF.

This clone was detected once. This chain links TRBV6-5 with TRBJ2-7, with TRBD1 matching over 10 bases. Germline loops: CDR1 MNHEY, CDR2 SVGAGI. V shed 7 bases, J shed 7 bases, and the junction held 13 bases outside the gene matches. CDR3 size: 15 residues. This CDR3 reads CASIPRGTGVREQYF. In DNA, the CDR3 is TGTGCCAGCATTCCCCGCGGGACAGGGGTGAGGGAGCAGTACTTC.

This clone appeared once. The CDR3 DNA reads TGTGCCACTAGACGGGAGGCGAGGGAGACCCAGTACTTC. Its translation: CATRREARETQYF. The V gene is TRBV6-6, the J gene TRBJ2-5, with 7 bases aligning to TRBD2. V trimming: 10 bases; J trimming: 5 bases; junction bases outside the gene matches: 10. CDR1 is MNHNY and CDR2 is SVGAGI in the germline V gene (reference sequence). The CDR3 has 13 amino acids.